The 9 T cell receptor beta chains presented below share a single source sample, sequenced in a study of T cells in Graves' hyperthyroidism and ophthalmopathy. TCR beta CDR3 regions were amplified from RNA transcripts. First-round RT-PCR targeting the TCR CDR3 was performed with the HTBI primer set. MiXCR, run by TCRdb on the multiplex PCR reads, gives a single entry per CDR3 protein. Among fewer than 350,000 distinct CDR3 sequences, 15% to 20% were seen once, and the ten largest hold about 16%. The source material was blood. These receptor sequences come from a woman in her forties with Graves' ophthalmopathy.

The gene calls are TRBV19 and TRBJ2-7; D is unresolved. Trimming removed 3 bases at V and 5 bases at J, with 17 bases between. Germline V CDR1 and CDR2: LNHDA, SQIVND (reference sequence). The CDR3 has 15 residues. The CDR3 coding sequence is TGTGCCAGTAGTATCTCCACGGTTTTCGTCCACGAGCAGTACTTC. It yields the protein CASSISTVFVHEQYF.

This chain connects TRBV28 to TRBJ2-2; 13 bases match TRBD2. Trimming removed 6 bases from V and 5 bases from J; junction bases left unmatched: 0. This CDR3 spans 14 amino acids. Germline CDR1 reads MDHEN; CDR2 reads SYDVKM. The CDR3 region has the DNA TGTGCCAGCAGGACTAGCGGGAGGACCGGGGAGCTGTTTTTT. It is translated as CASRTSGRTGELFF.

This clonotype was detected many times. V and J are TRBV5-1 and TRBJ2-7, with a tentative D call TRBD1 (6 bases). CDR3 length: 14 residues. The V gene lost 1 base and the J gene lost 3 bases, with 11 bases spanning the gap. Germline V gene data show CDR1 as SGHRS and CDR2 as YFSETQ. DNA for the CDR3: TGCGCCAGCAGCTTGTGGGACAAAGGCTACGAGCAGTACTTC. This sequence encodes CASSLWDKGYEQYF.

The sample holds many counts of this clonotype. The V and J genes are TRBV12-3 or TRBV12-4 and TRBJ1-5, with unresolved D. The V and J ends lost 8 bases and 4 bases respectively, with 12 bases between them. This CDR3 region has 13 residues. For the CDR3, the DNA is TGTGCCAGCCAAAAAGTGGGGAATCAGCCCCAGCATTTT. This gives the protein CASQKVGNQPQHF.

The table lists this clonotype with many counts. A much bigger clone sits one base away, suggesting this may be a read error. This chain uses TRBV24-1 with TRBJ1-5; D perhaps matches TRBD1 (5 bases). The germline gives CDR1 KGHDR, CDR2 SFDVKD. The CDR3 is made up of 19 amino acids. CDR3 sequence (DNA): TGTGCCGCCAGGGTCTCAACAGGTCGGCGAGAATTAAGCAATCAGCCCCAGCATTTT. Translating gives CAARVSTGRRELSNQPQHF.

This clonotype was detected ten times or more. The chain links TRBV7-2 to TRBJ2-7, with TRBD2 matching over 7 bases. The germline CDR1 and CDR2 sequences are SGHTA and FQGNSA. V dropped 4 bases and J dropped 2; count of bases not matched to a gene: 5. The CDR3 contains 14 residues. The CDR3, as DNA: TGTGCCAGCAGCTCTGGGCTAGCGGCCTACGAGCAGTACTTC. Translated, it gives CASSSGLAAYEQYF.

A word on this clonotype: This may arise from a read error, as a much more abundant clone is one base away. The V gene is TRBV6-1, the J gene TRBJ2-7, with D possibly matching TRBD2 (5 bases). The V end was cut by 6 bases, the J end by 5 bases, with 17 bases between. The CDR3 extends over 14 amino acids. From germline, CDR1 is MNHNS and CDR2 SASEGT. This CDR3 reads CASRPQRESHEQYF. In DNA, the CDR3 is TGTGCCAGCAGGCCGCAGAGGGAATCCCACGAGCAGTACTTC.

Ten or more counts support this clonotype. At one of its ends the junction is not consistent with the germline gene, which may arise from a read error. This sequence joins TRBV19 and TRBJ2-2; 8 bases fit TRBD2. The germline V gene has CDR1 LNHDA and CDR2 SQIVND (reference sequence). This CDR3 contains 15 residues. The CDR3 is CVSRAGAGNTGELFF. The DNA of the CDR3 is TGTGTCAGTAGAGCGGGAGCGGGTAATACCGGGGAGCTGTTTTTT.

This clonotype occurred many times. The DNA of the CDR3 is TGTGCCAGCGAAACCGGGGGGGAGAATGGCTACACCTTC. It is translated as CASETGGENGYTF. The chain uses TRBV28 and TRBJ1-2; a possible D gene is TRBD1 (5 bases). V lost 8 bases and J lost 6, with 16 bases in between. The CDR3 runs to 13 residues. Germline-derived CDR1 and CDR2 are MDHEN and SYDVKM.